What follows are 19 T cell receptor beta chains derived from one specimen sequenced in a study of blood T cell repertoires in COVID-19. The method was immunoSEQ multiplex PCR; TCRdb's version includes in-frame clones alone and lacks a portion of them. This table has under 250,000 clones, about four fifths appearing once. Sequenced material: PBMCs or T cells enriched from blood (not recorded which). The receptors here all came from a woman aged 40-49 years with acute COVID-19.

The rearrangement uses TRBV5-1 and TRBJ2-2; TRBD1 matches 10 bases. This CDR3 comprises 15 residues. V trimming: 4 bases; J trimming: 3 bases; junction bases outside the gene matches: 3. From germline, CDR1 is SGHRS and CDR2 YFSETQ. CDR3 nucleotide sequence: TGCGCCAGCAGCGTCGGACAGGGGGACACCGGGGAGCTGTTTTTT. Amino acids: CASSVGQGDTGELFF.

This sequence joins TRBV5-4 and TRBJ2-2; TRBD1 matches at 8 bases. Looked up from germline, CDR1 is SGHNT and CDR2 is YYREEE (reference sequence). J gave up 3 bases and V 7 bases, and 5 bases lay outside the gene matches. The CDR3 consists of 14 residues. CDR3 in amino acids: CASRDRTDTGELFF. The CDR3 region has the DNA TGTGCCAGCCGGGACAGGACCGACACCGGGGAGCTGTTTTTT.

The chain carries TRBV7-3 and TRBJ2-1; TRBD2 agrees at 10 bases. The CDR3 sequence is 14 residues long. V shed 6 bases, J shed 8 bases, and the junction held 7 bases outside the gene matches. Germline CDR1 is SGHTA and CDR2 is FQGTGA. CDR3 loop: CASSQRGGFDEQFF. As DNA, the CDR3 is TGTGCCAGCAGTCAGCGGGGGGGCTTTGATGAGCAGTTCTTC.

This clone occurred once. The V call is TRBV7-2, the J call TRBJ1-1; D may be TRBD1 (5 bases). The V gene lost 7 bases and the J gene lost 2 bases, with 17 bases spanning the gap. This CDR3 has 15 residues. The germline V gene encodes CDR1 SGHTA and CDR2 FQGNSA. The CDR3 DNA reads TGTGCCAGCAACGGAGGGGCAGGGCGAAACACTGAAGCTTTCTTT. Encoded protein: CASNGGAGRNTEAFF.

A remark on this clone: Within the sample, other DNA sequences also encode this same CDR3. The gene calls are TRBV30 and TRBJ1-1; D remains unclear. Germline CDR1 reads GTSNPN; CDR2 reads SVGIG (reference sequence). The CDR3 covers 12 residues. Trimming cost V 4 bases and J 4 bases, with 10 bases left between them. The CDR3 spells CAWTGSLTEAFF. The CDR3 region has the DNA TGTGCCTGGACGGGGTCTCTCACTGAAGCTTTCTTT.

CDR3 in DNA: TGTGCCAGCTCTCGCTCACAGGCTTTGGGAAACACCATATATTTT. Amino acid sequence: CASSRSQALGNTIYF. The chain has TRBV18 and TRBJ1-3, with D perhaps TRBD1 (5 bases). Per the germline V gene, CDR1 is KGHSH and CDR2 is LQKENI. The V end was cut by 6 bases, the J end by 4 bases, with 16 bases between. The CDR3 covers 15 residues.

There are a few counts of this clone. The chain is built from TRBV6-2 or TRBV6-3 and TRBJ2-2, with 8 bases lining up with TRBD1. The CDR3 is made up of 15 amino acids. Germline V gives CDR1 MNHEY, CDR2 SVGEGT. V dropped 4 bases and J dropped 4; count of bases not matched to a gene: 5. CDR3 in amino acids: CASSSTDRATGELFF. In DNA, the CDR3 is TGTGCCAGCAGTTCCACGGACAGGGCCACCGGGGAGCTGTTTTTT.

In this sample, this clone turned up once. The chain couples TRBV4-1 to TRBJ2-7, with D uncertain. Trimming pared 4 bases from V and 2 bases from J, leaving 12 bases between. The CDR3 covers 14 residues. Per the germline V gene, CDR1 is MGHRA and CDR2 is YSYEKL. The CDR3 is CASSPPGPTYEQYF. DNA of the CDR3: TGCGCCAGCAGCCCTCCCGGTCCTACCTACGAGCAGTACTTC.

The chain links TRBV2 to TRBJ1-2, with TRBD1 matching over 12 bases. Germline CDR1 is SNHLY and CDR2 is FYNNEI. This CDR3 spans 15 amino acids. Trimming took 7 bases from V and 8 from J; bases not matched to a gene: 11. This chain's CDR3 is CASTIGTGGSFGYTF. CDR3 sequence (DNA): TGTGCCAGCACCATTGGGACAGGGGGCTCTTTCGGCTACACCTTC.

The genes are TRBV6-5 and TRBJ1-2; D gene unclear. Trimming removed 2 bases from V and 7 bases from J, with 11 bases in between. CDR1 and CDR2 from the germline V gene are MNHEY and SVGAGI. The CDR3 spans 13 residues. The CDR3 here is CASSYLDSSGYTF. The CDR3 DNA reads TGTGCCAGCAGTTACCTGGACTCCTCTGGCTACACCTTC.

The CDR3 DNA follows: TGTGCCAGTAGTCCAGGACAGGGGGCTGGGAACACTGAAGCTTTCTTT. Protein sequence: CASSPGQGAGNTEAFF. This sequence joins TRBV19 and TRBJ1-1, with 11 positions matching TRBD1. The germline CDR1 and CDR2 sequences are LNHDA and SQIVND (reference sequence). V dropped 5 bases and J dropped 1; count of bases not matched to a gene: 6. CDR3 size: 16 residues.

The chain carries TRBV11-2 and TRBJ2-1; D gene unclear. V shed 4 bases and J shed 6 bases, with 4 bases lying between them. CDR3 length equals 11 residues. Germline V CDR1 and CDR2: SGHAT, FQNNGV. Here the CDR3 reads CASSSINEQFF. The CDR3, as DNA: TGTGCCAGCAGCTCCATCAATGAGCAGTTCTTC.

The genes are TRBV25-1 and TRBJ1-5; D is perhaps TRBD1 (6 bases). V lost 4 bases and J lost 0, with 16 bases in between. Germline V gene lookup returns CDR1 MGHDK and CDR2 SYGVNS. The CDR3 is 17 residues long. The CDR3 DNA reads TGTGCCAGCAGTGGTCCTGAGACAGGTTATAGCAATCAGCCCCAGCATTTT. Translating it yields CASSGPETGYSNQPQHF.

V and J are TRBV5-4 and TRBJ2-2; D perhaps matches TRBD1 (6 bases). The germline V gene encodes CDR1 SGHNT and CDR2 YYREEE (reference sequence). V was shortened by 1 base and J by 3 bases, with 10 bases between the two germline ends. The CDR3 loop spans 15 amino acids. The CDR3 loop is CASSLQGRDTGELFF. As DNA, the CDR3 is TGTGCCAGCAGCTTGCAGGGGCGCGACACCGGGGAGCTGTTTTTT.

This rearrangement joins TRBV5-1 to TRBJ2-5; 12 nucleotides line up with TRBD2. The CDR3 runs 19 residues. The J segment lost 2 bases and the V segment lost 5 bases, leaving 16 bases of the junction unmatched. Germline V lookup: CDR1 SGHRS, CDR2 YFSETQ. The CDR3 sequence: CASSSGLAGSHGVQETQYF. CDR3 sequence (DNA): TGCGCCAGCAGTTCCGGACTAGCGGGATCTCATGGAGTTCAAGAGACCCAGTACTTC.

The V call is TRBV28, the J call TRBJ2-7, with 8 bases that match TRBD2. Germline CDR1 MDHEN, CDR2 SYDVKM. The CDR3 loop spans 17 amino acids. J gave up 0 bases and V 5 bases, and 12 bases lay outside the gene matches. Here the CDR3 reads CASSPRPISGSSYEQYF. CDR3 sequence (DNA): TGTGCCAGCAGTCCGCGACCGATCAGCGGGAGCTCCTACGAGCAGTACTTC.

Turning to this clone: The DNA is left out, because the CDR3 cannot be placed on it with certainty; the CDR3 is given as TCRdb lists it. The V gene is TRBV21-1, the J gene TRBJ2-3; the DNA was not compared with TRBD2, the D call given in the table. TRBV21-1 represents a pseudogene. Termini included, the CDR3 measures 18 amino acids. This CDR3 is CASSKVGSGTRFTDTQYF.

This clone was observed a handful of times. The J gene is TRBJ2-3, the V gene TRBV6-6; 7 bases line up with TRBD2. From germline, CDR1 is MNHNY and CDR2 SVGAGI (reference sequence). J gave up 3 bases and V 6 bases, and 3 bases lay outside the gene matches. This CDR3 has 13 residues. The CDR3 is CASRGGVTDTQYF. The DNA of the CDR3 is TGTGCCAGCAGGGGAGGGGTGACAGATACGCAGTATTTT.

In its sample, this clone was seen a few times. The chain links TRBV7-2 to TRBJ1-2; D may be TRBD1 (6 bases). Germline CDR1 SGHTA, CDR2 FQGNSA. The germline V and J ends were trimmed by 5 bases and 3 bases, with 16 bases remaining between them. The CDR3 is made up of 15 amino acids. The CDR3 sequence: CASSLTGYFDYGYTF. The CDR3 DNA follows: TGTGCCAGCAGCCTGACAGGTTATTTTGACTATGGCTACACCTTC.